Presented here are 30 T cell receptor beta chains from one specimen sequenced in a study of T-cell reconstitution after alpha-beta-depleted transplantation in children. For TCRbeta, the library was prepared with unique molecular identifiers. TCRdb called the PCR reads again in MiXCR, with one record for every CDR3 protein. The data hold roughly 300,000 distinct CDR3 sequences, with 9.5% to 10% observed a single time. Sample: PBMCs from the stem cell graft donor, taken from the stem cell graft. These receptors were obtained from a human donor who donated a stem cell graft to a child with SCID.

The V and J genes are TRBV20-1 and TRBJ1-1; no firm D call. V was cut by 6 bases and J by 3 bases, with 14 bases left in between. Germline V gene lookup returns CDR1 DFQATT and CDR2 SNEGSKA (reference sequence). The CDR3 spans 13 residues. CDR3 in DNA: TGCAGTGCAGTGCCCCGCCGGGACACTGAAGCTTTCTTT. Its protein product is CSAVPRRDTEAFF.

V is TRBV20-1 and J is TRBJ2-7, with no clear D. Looked up from germline, CDR1 is DFQATT and CDR2 is SNEGSKA (reference sequence). This CDR3 comprises 13 residues. Trimming took off 4 bases at V and 3 bases at J, with 13 bases between the two ends. DNA of the CDR3: TGCAGTGCTAAGCCCAAATGGGACTACGAGCAGTACTTC. It translates to CSAKPKWDYEQYF.

This chain connects TRBV10-3 to TRBJ1-1, with TRBD1 identical over 8 bases. V was clipped by 0 bases and J by 4 bases; unmatched bases: 10. CDR1 and CDR2 from the germline V gene are ENHRY and SYGVKD. This CDR3 has 17 amino acids. The CDR3, as DNA: TGTGCCATCAGTGAGTCCCCAGGGGGCGCCGGGGGCACTGAAGCTTTCTTT. Amino acid sequence: CAISESPGGAGGTEAFF.

This clonotype was counted at least ten times. The CDR3 loop reads CASSLSPVPGPNEKLFF. CDR3 sequence (DNA): TGTGCCAGCAGTTTATCACCCGTGCCCGGCCCTAATGAAAAACTGTTTTTT. The chain employs TRBV27 and TRBJ1-4, with no clear D. Trimming left V 0 bases short and J 3 bases short, with 14 bases between. The CDR3 spans 17 residues. Germline CDR1 reads MNHEY; CDR2 reads SMNVEV (reference sequence).

A few counts support this clonotype. The chain links TRBV3-1 to TRBJ2-7; D is tentatively TRBD1 or TRBD2 (5 bases each). With 3 bases removed from V and 4 bases from J, the gap between germline ends came to 16 bases. This CDR3 is built from 15 residues. The germline V gene encodes CDR1 LGHDT and CDR2 YNNKEL (reference sequence). The CDR3 DNA follows: TGTGCCAGCAGCCACGACGGGACGGTCAAGTACGAGCAGTACTTC. Amino acids: CASSHDGTVKYEQYF.

As DNA, the CDR3 is TGTGCCAGCAGTTCCGGGGGTCGGCCCCAGCATTTT. It encodes CASSSGGRPQHF. This chain uses TRBV12-3 or TRBV12-4 with TRBJ1-5; D perhaps matches TRBD1 (5 bases). CDR3 length equals 12 residues. Trimming shortened V by 4 bases and J by 9 bases, and 10 bases separated the two germline ends.

The chain carries TRBV7-3 and TRBJ2-5; tentative D call: TRBD2 (7 bases). The CDR3 spans 14 residues. V dropped 5 bases and J dropped 5 bases, with 15 bases sitting between them. Germline values: CDR1 SGHTA, CDR2 FQGTGA. CDR3 bases: TGTGCCAGCAGCGGGGGGGCTGGCAGGGAGACCCAGTACTTC. This translates into CASSGGAGRETQYF. Together with reference TRBV7-3 and TRBJ2-5, the CDR3 gives the full variable domain: GAGVSQTPSNKVTEKGKYVELRCDPISGHTALYWYRQSLGQGPEFLIYFQGTGAADDSGLPNDRFFAVRPEGSVSTLKIQRTERGDSAVYLCASSGGAGRETQYFGPGTRLLVL.

This rearrangement joins TRBV6-1 to TRBJ2-2; TRBD2 aligns across 14 bases. V trimming: 6 bases; J trimming: 3 bases; junction bases outside the gene matches: 6. In germline, CDR1 is MNHNS, CDR2 SASEGT. This CDR3 comprises 17 residues. DNA for the CDR3: TGTGCCAGCAGCCAGACTAGCGGGGGGGCTCACACCGGGGAGCTGTTTTTT. Translating it yields CASSQTSGGAHTGELFF.

This clonotype turned up a few times. The CDR3 sequence is CASSAGGGGRDTEAFF. The CDR3 coding sequence is TGTGCCAGCAGCGCGGGAGGAGGGGGCCGGGACACTGAAGCTTTCTTT. The chain joins TRBV5-5 to TRBJ1-1, with 7 bases lining up with TRBD1. The germline CDR1 and CDR2 sequences are SGHKS and YYEKEE (reference sequence). V lost 4 bases and J lost 3; bases outside the gene matches: 12. The CDR3 loop spans 16 amino acids. Filled out from reference TRBV5-5 and TRBJ1-1, the complete variable domain reads DAGVTQSPTHLIKTRGQQVTLRCSPISGHKSVSWYQQVLGQGPQFIFQYYEKEERGRGNFPDRFSARQFPNYSSELNVNALLLGDSALYLCASSAGGGGRDTEAFFGQGTRLTVV.

This clonotype was detected only a few times. This chain uses TRBV5-1 with TRBJ2-3; 8 bases line up with TRBD1. The CDR3 is 15 residues long. Germline values: CDR1 SGHRS, CDR2 YFSETQ. V was pared by 0 bases and J by 2 bases, with 2 bases of the junction left unmatched. In DNA form, the CDR3 reads TGCGCCAGCAGCTTGGTGGGACAGGTCACAGATACGCAGTATTTT. Its protein is CASSLVGQVTDTQYF.

The chain recombines TRBV6-5 with TRBJ2-4; 8 bases are shared with TRBD2. V lost 10 bases and J lost 8; bases outside the gene matches: 7. Germline V gene data show CDR1 as MNHEY and CDR2 as SVGAGI. The CDR3 sequence is 12 residues long. The CDR3 is CATRGGPDIQYF. The CDR3 DNA sequence: TGTGCCACCCGGGGGGGGCCCGACATTCAGTACTTC.

This clonotype turned up a few times. This chain links TRBV6-5 with TRBJ1-6; D gene uncertain. The CDR3 covers 12 residues. The V and J ends lost 2 bases and 8 bases respectively, with 4 bases between them. Germline CDR1 MNHEY, CDR2 SVGAGI. In nucleotides, the CDR3 is TGTGCCAGCAGTTACATAGATTCACCCCTCCACTTT. As protein: CASSYIDSPLHF.

This clonotype was recorded a few times. The chain employs TRBV18 and TRBJ1-1, with TRBD1 as a possible D gene (5 bases). Deletions cut 2 bases from V and 4 bases from J, with 14 bases between. CDR1 and CDR2 (germline): KGHSH, LQKENI. The CDR3 is made up of 15 amino acids. The DNA of the CDR3 is TGTGCCAGCTCACCAATTCAGACAGTAACCACTGAAGCTTTCTTT. This gives the protein CASSPIQTVTTEAFF.

The chain joins TRBV20-1 to TRBJ2-5; D is unclear. Germline CDR1 DFQATT, CDR2 SNEGSKA (reference sequence). This CDR3 has 13 amino acids. The V end lost 3 bases, the J end lost 4 bases, and 12 bases lay between the germline ends. The CDR3: CSASKVVGETQYF. CDR3 nucleotide sequence: TGCAGTGCTAGTAAGGTAGTCGGAGAGACCCAGTACTTC.

This clonotype came up once. The genes are TRBV27 and TRBJ2-7, with TRBD1 as a possible D gene (5 bases). V was trimmed by 5 bases and J by 3 bases, leaving 17 bases between them. CDR1 MNHEY and CDR2 SMNVEV come from the germline V gene (reference sequence). The CDR3 length is 15 residues. Here the CDR3 DNA reads TGTGCCAGCAGTCCGCGGACACGGTTGGACTACGAGCAGTACTTC. Its translation is CASSPRTRLDYEQYF.

V and J are TRBV7-3 and TRBJ2-3; D might be TRBD1 (6 bases). This CDR3 is 15 amino acids long. Germline CDR1 SGHTA, CDR2 FQGTGA. With 4 bases removed from V and 0 bases from J, the gap between germline ends came to 11 bases. For the CDR3, the DNA is TGTGCCAGCAGCTCCCCGACAGGAAGCACAGATACGCAGTATTTT. This translates into CASSSPTGSTDTQYF.

In its sample, this clonotype was seen a few times. The gene calls are TRBV29-1 and TRBJ1-5; D remains unclear. Trimming stripped 3 bases from V and 0 bases from J, with 9 bases between. The length of the CDR3 is 14 residues. Germline values: CDR1 SQVTM, CDR2 ANQGSEA. For the CDR3, the DNA is TGCAGCGTTGAGGTGGGGAATAGCAATCAGCCCCAGCATTTT. This translates into CSVEVGNSNQPQHF.

This clonotype has ten or more counts. V and J are TRBV5-1 and TRBJ1-5; no firm D call. The V end lost 0 bases, the J end lost 4 bases, and 8 bases lay between the germline ends. Per germline, CDR1 SGHRS and CDR2 YFSETQ. This CDR3 comprises 14 residues. The CDR3 region is CASSLEGGNQPQHF. CDR3 nucleotides: TGCGCCAGCAGCTTGGAGGGAGGGAATCAGCCCCAGCATTTT.

This clonotype has more than one count but fewer than ten. The V call is TRBV5-1, the J call TRBJ2-6; D unclear. Germline CDR1 is SGHRS and CDR2 is YFSETQ. Trimming stripped 1 base from V and 2 bases from J, with 4 bases between. The CDR3 totals 14 residues. The CDR3 DNA reads as TGCGCCAGCAGCTTGACAGCTGGGGCCAACGTCCTGACTTTC. Translated, it gives CASSLTAGANVLTF.

This clonotype was seen a few times. The chain combines TRBV27 with TRBJ2-7; D is unclear. This CDR3 is 15 amino acids long. Between the trimmed V and J ends, which lost 3 bases and 5 bases, there was a span of 17 bases. In germline, CDR1 is MNHEY, CDR2 SMNVEV (reference sequence). Here the CDR3 DNA reads TGTGCCAGCAGTTTTTTAGGGCAGACGGGCAACGAGCAGTACTTC. It specifies CASSFLGQTGNEQYF.

This clonotype appeared a few times. The J gene is TRBJ1-1, the V gene TRBV3-1; D unclear. CDR3 length equals 14 residues. Germline loops: CDR1 LGHDT, CDR2 YNNKEL (reference sequence). Trimming shortened V by 4 bases and J by 3 bases, and 12 bases separated the two germline ends. CDR3: CASSLTFRDTEAFF. The CDR3 bases are TGTGCCAGCAGCCTTACTTTTAGGGACACTGAAGCTTTCTTT.

The chain carries TRBV27 and TRBJ1-6; the D gene is possibly TRBD1 (5 bases). The length of the CDR3 is 14 residues. V was pared by 3 bases and J by 4 bases, with 7 bases between. Germline values: CDR1 MNHEY, CDR2 SMNVEV (reference sequence). The CDR3 DNA reads as TGTGCCAGCAGTTTTCAGGGTTATAATTCACCCCTCCACTTT. Its protein is CASSFQGYNSPLHF.

This clonotype was detected ten times or more. The chain couples TRBV6-5 to TRBJ2-3; 14 bases fit TRBD2. The CDR3 runs to 18 residues. J gave up 4 bases and V 2 bases, and 8 bases lay outside the gene matches. Per the germline V gene, CDR1 is MNHEY and CDR2 is SVGAGI. The chain's CDR3 is CASSYMGGLAGGSDTQYF. The CDR3 nucleotides read TGTGCCAGCAGTTACATGGGAGGACTAGCGGGGGGTTCAGATACGCAGTATTTT.

The rearrangement joins TRBV7-9 to TRBJ2-7, with a tentative D call TRBD1 (5 bases). The CDR3 has 14 amino acids. Trimming shortened V by 5 bases and J by 2 bases, and 13 bases separated the two germline ends. From germline, CDR1 is SEHNR and CDR2 FQNEAQ (reference sequence). The CDR3 spells CASSTRQRPYEQYF. In DNA, the CDR3 is TGTGCCAGCAGCACGAGACAGAGACCCTACGAGCAGTACTTC.

This clonotype was counted ten times or more. This chain joins TRBV18 and TRBJ1-1; D uncertain. This CDR3 spans 13 amino acids. The V end lost 1 base, the J end lost 0 bases, and 3 bases lay between the germline ends. Per the germline V gene, CDR1 is KGHSH and CDR2 is LQKENI. CDR3 DNA sequence: TGTGCCAGCTCACCACTCCTGAACACTGAAGCTTTCTTT. It is translated as CASSPLLNTEAFF.

This clonotype was recorded once. The chain recombines TRBV7-3 with TRBJ2-2; possible D gene TRBD1, 6 bases. Germline V gives CDR1 SGHTA, CDR2 FQGTGA. V lost 5 bases, J lost 5 bases, and 27 bases lay in between. This CDR3 contains 19 residues. CDR3 sequence (DNA): TGTGCCAGCAGCCTTAACAGGTGGACAGCCACTCAAAGTACCGGGGAGCTGTTTTTT. Amino acids: CASSLNRWTATQSTGELFF.

This clonotype was counted between two and nine times. The chain uses TRBV7-3 and TRBJ2-1; TRBD2 matches 10 bases. The CDR3 totals 15 residues. In germline, CDR1 is SGHTA, CDR2 FQGTGA. With V trimmed by 5 bases and J by 4 bases, 5 bases remained unmatched. The chain's CDR3 is CASSAGTSAYNEQFF. CDR3 nucleotide sequence: TGTGCCAGCAGCGCCGGGACTAGCGCATACAATGAGCAGTTCTTC.

The chain recombines TRBV18 with TRBJ2-2; 7 nucleotides line up with TRBD1. The ends lost 3 bases at V and 3 bases at J; junction bases unmatched: 4. Germline values: CDR1 KGHSH, CDR2 LQKENI. CDR3 length: 15 residues. DNA for the CDR3: TGTGCCAGCTCACCGGGACAGACAGACACCGGGGAGCTGTTTTTT. Translating it yields CASSPGQTDTGELFF.

The rearrangement uses TRBV5-1 and TRBJ2-7; D unresolved. Trimming pared 4 bases from V and 5 bases from J, leaving 22 bases between. This CDR3 has 16 amino acids. Germline CDR1 SGHRS, CDR2 YFSETQ. Here the CDR3 reads CASSRKTGLSPHEQYF. The CDR3 DNA reads TGCGCCAGCAGCCGGAAGACGGGCTTATCTCCCCACGAGCAGTACTTC.

V is TRBV7-7 and J is TRBJ2-3, with D perhaps TRBD1 (5 bases). Germline CDR1 and CDR2: SSHAT and FNYEAQ (reference sequence). The CDR3 loop spans 14 amino acids. V shed 4 bases and J shed 6 bases, with 14 bases lying between them. The CDR3 DNA is TGTGCCAGCAGCTCAGGACACCCCGCGGATACGCAGTATTTT. It translates to CASSSGHPADTQYF.